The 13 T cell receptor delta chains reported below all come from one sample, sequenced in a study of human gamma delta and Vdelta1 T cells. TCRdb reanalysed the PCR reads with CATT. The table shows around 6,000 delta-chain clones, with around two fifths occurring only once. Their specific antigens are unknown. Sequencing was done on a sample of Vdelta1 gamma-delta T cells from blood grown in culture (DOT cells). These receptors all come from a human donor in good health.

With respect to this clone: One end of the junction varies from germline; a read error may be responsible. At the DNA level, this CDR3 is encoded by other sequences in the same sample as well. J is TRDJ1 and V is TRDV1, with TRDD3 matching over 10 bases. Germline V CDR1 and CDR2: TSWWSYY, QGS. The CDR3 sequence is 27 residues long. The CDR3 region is CALGELGQSPPPPWGISLGKTADKLIF. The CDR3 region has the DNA TGTGCTCTTGGAGAACTAGGTCAATCCCCTCCTCCCCCCTGGGGGATATCGCTGGGCAAGACAGCCGATAAACTCATCTTT.

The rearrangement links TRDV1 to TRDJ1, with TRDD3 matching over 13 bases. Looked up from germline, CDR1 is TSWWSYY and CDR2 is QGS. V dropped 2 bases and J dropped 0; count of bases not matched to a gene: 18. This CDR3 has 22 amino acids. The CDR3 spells CALGEGLLHPVLGDTYTDKLIF. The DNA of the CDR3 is TGTGCTCTTGGGGAAGGACTCCTACATCCTGTACTGGGGGATACGTACACCGATAAACTCATCTTT.

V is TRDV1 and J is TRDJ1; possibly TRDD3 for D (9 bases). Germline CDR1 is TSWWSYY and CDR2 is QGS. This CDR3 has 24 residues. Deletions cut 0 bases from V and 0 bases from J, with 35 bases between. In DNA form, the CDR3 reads TGTGCTCTTGGGGAACTCCGGCCTTCCTATAAGTTGGGGGATAGGGGCCAGTACACCGATAAACTCATCTTT. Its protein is CALGELRPSYKLGDRGQYTDKLIF.

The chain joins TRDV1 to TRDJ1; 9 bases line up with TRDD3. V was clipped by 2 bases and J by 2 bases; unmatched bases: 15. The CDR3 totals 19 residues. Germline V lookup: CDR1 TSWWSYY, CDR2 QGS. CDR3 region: CALGECPRMLGDSTDKLIF. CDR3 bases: TGTGCTCTTGGGGAATGTCCTAGGATGCTGGGGGATTCAACCGATAAACTCATCTTT.

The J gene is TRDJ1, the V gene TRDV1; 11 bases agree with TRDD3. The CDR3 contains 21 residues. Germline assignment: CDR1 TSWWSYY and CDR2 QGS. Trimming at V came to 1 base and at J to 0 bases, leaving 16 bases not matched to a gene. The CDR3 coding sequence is TGTGCTCTTGGGGAACCAGGCCTCTCCTGGGGGATACTTGGGTACACCGATAAACTCATCTTT. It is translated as CALGEPGLSWGILGYTDKLIF.

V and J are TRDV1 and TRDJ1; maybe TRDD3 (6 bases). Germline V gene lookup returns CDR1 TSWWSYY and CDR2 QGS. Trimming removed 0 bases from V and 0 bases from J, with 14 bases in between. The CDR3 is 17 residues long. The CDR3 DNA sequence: TGTGCTCTTGGGGAACTGGAGGGGATCTACTACACCGATAAACTCATCTTT. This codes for CALGELEGIYYTDKLIF.

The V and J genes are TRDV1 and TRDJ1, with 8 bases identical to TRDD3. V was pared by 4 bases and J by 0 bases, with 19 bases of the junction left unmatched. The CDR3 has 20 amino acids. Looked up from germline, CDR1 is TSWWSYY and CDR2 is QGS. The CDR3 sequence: CALGVHRPNRWGKYTDKLIF. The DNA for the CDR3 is TGTGCTCTTGGGGTCCACCGACCTAACCGCTGGGGGAAGTACACCGATAAACTCATCTTT.

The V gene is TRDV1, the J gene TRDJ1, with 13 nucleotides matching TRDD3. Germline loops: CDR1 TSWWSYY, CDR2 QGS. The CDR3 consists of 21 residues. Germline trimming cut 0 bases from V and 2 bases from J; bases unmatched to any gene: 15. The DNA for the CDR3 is TGTGCTCTTGGGGAACTCGCTTCCTATCCACTGGGGGATACGAGGACCGATAAACTCATCTTT. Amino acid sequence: CALGELASYPLGDTRTDKLIF.

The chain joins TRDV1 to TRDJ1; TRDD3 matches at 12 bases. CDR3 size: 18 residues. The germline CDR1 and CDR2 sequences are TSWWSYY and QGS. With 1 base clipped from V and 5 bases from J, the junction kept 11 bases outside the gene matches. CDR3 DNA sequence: TGTGCTCTTGGGGAACGTGGCCCTACTGGGGGATACATAGATAAACTCATCTTT. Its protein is CALGERGPTGGYIDKLIF.

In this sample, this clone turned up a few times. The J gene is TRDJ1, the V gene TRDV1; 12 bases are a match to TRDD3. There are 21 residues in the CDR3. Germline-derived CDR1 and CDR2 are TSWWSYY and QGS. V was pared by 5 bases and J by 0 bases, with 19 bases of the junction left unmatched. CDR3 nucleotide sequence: TGTGCTCTTGGGCCCAAAGGTCCTCTCCTACCTGGGGGATACGACACCGATAAACTCATCTTT. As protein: CALGPKGPLLPGGYDTDKLIF.

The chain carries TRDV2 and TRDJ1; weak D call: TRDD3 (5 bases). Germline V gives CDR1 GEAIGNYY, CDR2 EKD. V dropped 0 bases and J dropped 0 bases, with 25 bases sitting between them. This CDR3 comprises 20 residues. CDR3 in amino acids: CACDTVNTVLERGYTDKLIF. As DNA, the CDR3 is TGTGCCTGTGACACCGTTAATACAGTACTGGAGCGGGGGTACACCGATAAACTCATCTTT.

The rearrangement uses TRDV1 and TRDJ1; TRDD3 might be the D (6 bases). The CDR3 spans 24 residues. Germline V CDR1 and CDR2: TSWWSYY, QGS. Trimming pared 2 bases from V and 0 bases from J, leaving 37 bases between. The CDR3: CALGERNLLLGSWSYLKYTDKLIF. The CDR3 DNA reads TGTGCTCTTGGGGAAAGGAATCTTTTACTGGGATCCTGGTCCTATCTTAAGTACACCGATAAACTCATCTTT.

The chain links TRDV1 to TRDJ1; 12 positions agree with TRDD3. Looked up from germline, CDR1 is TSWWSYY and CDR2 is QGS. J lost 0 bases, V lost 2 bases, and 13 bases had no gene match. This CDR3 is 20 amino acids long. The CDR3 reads CALGETRAWTGGYYTDKLIF. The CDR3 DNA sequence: TGTGCTCTTGGGGAAACGCGAGCGTGGACTGGGGGATACTACACCGATAAACTCATCTTT.